This is a list of T cell receptor beta chains from one sample in a study of blood T cells in healthy people across ages. MiXCR was run by TCRdb on the 5' RACE reads, yielding one entry per CDR3 protein. This sample has under 2,000,000 distinct CDR3 sequences, with around half found just once. Material: blood. These receptors all come from a middle-aged woman in good health. CDR3s include the opening cysteine and the closing phenylalanine or tryptophan. D genes are given only for firm matches. Size tells how often a clone was seen (once, few, many) or the class of an expanded clone, and some rows leave it out.

>TRBD1|TRBV15|few|TRBJ2-5
TGTGCCACCAGCGGACCAGGGGGTCGGGAGACCCAGTACTTC
CATSGPGGRETQYF
>TRBD1|TRBV7-2|few|TRBJ1-2
TGTGCCAGCAGACGTGGACAGGGGGGTCCATATGGCTACACCTTC
CASRRGQGGPYGYTF
>TRBD1|TRBV20-1|-|TRBJ1-1
TGCAGTGCTAGAGATAACCGCGGGACAGGGGTAGGAGCTTTCTTT
CSARDNRGTGVGAFF
>-|TRBV6-5|few|TRBJ2-3
TGTGCCACACGGGGGCTGATCACGTATACGCAGTATTTT
CATRGLITYTQYF
>TRBD2|TRBV2|once|TRBJ2-3
TGTGCCAGCCCTCGAGCGGGATTCACAGATACGCAGTATTTT
CASPRAGFTDTQYF
>-|TRBV24-1|few|TRBJ2-4
TGTGCCACCAGTGGAAGAGGCGGCCTCTACGTAGCCAAAAACATTCAGTACTTC
CATSGRGGLYVAKNIQYF
>-|TRBV5-1|-|TRBJ2-7
TGCGCCAGCAGCTGGTGGGGTGAGGGGCCCCTTTACTACGAGCAGTACTTC
CASSWWGEGPLYYEQYF
>TRBD2|TRBV6-5|few|TRBJ2-3
TGTGCCAGCAGTTACAGGATAGCGGGGGACACAGATACGCAGTATTTT
CASSYRIAGDTDTQYF
>TRBD1|TRBV7-2|once|TRBJ1-2
TGTGCCTGCAGCATAGGGACAGGGGATGGCTACACCTTC
CACSIGTGDGYTF
>TRBD2|TRBV7-9|-|TRBJ2-1
TGTGCCAGCAGCTTGTGGCTAGCGGATGGCAATGAGCAGTTCTTC
CASSLWLADGNEQFF
>-|TRBV3-1|-|TRBJ1-2
TGTGCCAGCAGCCGTACAGGACCCCTCTATGGCCACACCTTC
CASSRTGPLYGHTF
>-|TRBV4-3|-|TRBJ2-3
TGCGCCAGCAGCCCCACCATACTAGTGACGGATTGGTATTTT
CASSPTILVTDWYF
>-|TRBV12-3/TRBV12-4|few|TRBJ1-5
TGTGCCAGCAGTGGGACCTCTTACCAGCCCCAGCATTTT
CASSGTSYQPQHF
>-|TRBV2|few|TRBJ1-5
TGTGCCAGCAGTGGGATGGCACAGCCCCAGCATTTT
CASSGMAQPQHF
>-|TRBV10-3|-|TRBJ2-7
TGTACCATCAGTGAGTCGTGGACAAACTACGAGCAGTACTTC
CTISESWTNYEQYF
>-|TRBV20-1|-|TRBJ1-2
TGCAGGGCAAGTGGAAAAGGTTTTAATGGCTACACCTTC
CRASGKGFNGYTF
>TRBD2|TRBV28|-|TRBJ2-5
TGTGCCAGCTCGGGAGGGGATGGGGCAACCCAGTACTTC
CASSGGDGATQYF
>-|TRBV9|-|TRBJ2-6
TGTGCCAGCAGCGTACAAGGGCGGGGACTGACTTTC
CASSVQGRGLTF
>-|TRBV20-1|few|TRBJ2-7
TGCAGTGCCACGACGATAGGGTCGGTTTACGAGCAGTACTTC
CSATTIGSVYEQYF
>TRBD1|TRBV7-8|-|TRBJ2-1
TGTGCCAGCAGCTCATACTTCAGGGGGAGCTCCTACAATGAGCAGTTCTTC
CASSSYFRGSSYNEQFF
>-|TRBV12-3/TRBV12-4|-|TRBJ2-5
TGTGCCAGCAGTTTAGCTTTGGGGGGGCGCGGCGAGACCCAGTACTTC
CASSLALGGRGETQYF
>TRBD2|TRBV2|-|TRBJ2-1
TGTGCCAGCAGGGGAGGGCATCTTAACAATGAGCAGTTCTTC
CASRGGHLNNEQFF
>TRBD1|TRBV7-2|-|TRBJ1-4
TGTGCCAGCAGCCCGGTGGGGACAGGGGTTGAAAAACTGTTTTTT
CASSPVGTGVEKLFF
>-|TRBV20-1|-|TRBJ2-5
TGCAGTGCTTTCGATAGAGAGACCCAGTACTTC
CSAFDRETQYF
>TRBD1|TRBV4-3|few|TRBJ2-5
TGCGCCAGCAGCCAAGTGGGACAGGGGGTTGAGACCCAGTACTTC
CASSQVGQGVETQYF
>-|TRBV4-1|-|TRBJ2-3
TGCGCCAGCAGCCAGTTAATAGGACGGCCAATCACAGATACGCAGTATTTT
CASSQLIGRPITDTQYF
>TRBD1|TRBV15|-|TRBJ2-5
TGTGCCACCAGCCCTCAAGACAGGGAAGAGACCCAGTACTTC
CATSPQDREETQYF
>-|TRBV29-1|few|TRBJ2-1
TGCAGCGTTGAGTCTCGACAGCTGAACAATGAGCAGTTCTTC
CSVESRQLNNEQFF
>TRBD2|TRBV15|few|TRBJ2-1
TGTGCCACCGCTCTAGCGGGGGGGCTCAATGAGCAGTTCTTC
CATALAGGLNEQFF
>-|TRBV3-1|few|TRBJ2-5
TGTGCCAGCAGCCATGGGGAAGGTTTTCGCGAGACCCAGTACTTC
CASSHGEGFRETQYF
>TRBD1|TRBV5-1|-|TRBJ2-1
TGCGCCAGCAGCCATGGACAGGCGGAGCAGTTCTTC
CASSHGQAEQFF
>-|TRBV27|-|TRBJ2-4
TGTGCCAGCAGGGAGGGGGGGGCGGGTAACATTCAGTACTTC
CASREGGAGNIQYF
>TRBD1|TRBV20-1|-|TRBJ1-2
TGCAGTGCTAACAGGGGCGCGGGCGGCTACACCTTC
CSANRGAGGYTF
>TRBD2|TRBV12-3/TRBV12-4|many|TRBJ2-1
TGCGCCAGCAGCCTGGGACTAGCGGGGGGCCCTAGCTCCTACAATGAGCAGTTCTTC
CASSLGLAGGPSSYNEQFF
>TRBD2|TRBV9|once|TRBJ2-1
TGTGCCAGCAGCGCTCCCGGGACTAACTACAATGAGCAGTTCTTC
CASSAPGTNYNEQFF
>-|TRBV20-1|-|TRBJ1-2
TGCAGTGCTAGAAAGGACACAGGAATTTATGGCTACACCTTC
CSARKDTGIYGYTF
>TRBD2|TRBV4-3|few|TRBJ2-3
TGCGCCAGCAGCCTGGTAGCGGGGAGTGGAGATACGCAGTATTTT
CASSLVAGSGDTQYF
>TRBD1|TRBV28|once|TRBJ1-2
TGTGCCAGCAGTCCCCAGCATGGACAGGGGGCCCTTGGCTACACCTTC
CASSPQHGQGALGYTF
>-|TRBV5-4|-|TRBJ2-4
TGTGCCAGCAGCTCAACAGGATTGAACAAAAACATTCAGTACTTC
CASSSTGLNKNIQYF
>TRBD2|TRBV3-1|-|TRBJ2-5
TGTGCCAGCAGCCCCCCGGGACGAGCGGGACAAGAGACCCAGTACTTC
CASSPPGRAGQETQYF
>-|TRBV10-3|-|TRBJ1-2
TGTGCCATCAAAGCGGGGGACTATGGCTACACCTTC
CAIKAGDYGYTF
>TRBD2|TRBV6-2/TRBV6-3|-|TRBJ2-4
TGTGCCAGCAGTTATACCGGCCCAGCGGGGGGCTACATTCAGTACTTC
CASSYTGPAGGYIQYF
>TRBD2|TRBV15|-|TRBJ2-1
TGTGCCACCAGCAGGGGACTAGCGGGGGGCCCGAGCTCCTACAATGAGCAGTTCTTC
CATSRGLAGGPSSYNEQFF
>-|TRBV27|-|TRBJ2-7
TGTGCCAGCAGTGGGACGGCTTTCGAGCAGTACTTC
CASSGTAFEQYF
>-|TRBV14|few|TRBJ2-5
TGTGCCAGCAGCCAAGATCTTCCCAGGCAAGAGACCCAGTACTTC
CASSQDLPRQETQYF
>TRBD1|TRBV20-1|-|TRBJ2-1
TGCAGTGCTAGTAAGCCGGGACAGGACCACAATGAGCAGTTCTTC
CSASKPGQDHNEQFF
>-|TRBV5-5|-|TRBJ2-3
TGTGCCAGCAGCTTATTCATTACCGGCACAGATACGCAGTATTTT
CASSLFITGTDTQYF
>-|TRBV6-7|-|TRBJ2-1
TGTGCCAGCAGTCGTAGAGCCCCTCTAGGGGACCCCATTGAGCAGTTCTTC
CASSRRAPLGDPIEQFF
>TRBD1|TRBV28|few|TRBJ2-3
TGTGCCAGCTCGTACCCCGGGACAGCCACAGATACGCAGTATTTT
CASSYPGTATDTQYF
>TRBD2|TRBV5-6|once|TRBJ2-1
TGTGCCAGCAGCTTGGCGACCGGGACTAGCGGTGTATCCTACAATGAGCAGTTCTTC
CASSLATGTSGVSYNEQFF
>TRBD2|TRBV7-9|-|TRBJ2-4
TGTGCCAGCAGCTTAGATCTAGCGGCACTAGCCAAAAACATTCAGTACTTC
CASSLDLAALAKNIQYF
>-|TRBV19|few|TRBJ2-1
TGTGCCAGTAGCCCCGGGACCATCTACAATGAGCAGTTCTTC
CASSPGTIYNEQFF
>TRBD2|TRBV7-3|-|TRBJ2-1
TGTGCCAGCAGCTTATACCCTAGCGGGGGGGAATACAATGAGCAGTTCTTC
CASSLYPSGGEYNEQFF
>-|TRBV12-3/TRBV12-4|-|TRBJ2-7
TGTGCCAGCAGTTTATACAGTAGTGGCTCCTACGAGCAGTACTTC
CASSLYSSGSYEQYF
>-|TRBV28|-|TRBJ2-7
TGTGCCAGCAGTTTATCATGGAACGAGCAGTACTTC
CASSLSWNEQYF